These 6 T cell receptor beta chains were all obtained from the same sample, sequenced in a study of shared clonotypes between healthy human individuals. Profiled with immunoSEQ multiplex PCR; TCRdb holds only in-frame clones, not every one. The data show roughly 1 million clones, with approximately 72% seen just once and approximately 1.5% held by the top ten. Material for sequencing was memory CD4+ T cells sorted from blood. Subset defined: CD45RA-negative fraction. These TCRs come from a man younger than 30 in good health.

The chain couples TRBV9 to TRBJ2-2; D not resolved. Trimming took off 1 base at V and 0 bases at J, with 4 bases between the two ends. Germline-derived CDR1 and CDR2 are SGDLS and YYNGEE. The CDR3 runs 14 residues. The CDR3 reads CASSVQSNTGELFF. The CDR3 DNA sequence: TGTGCCAGCAGCGTACAGTCGAACACCGGGGAGCTGTTTTTT.

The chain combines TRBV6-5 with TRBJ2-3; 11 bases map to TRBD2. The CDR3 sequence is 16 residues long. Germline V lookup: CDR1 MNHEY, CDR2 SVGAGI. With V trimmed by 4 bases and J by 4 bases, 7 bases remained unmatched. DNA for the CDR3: TGTGCCAGCAGTTCGTCCGGGACTAGCGGAGCAGATACGCAGTATTTT. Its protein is CASSSSGTSGADTQYF.

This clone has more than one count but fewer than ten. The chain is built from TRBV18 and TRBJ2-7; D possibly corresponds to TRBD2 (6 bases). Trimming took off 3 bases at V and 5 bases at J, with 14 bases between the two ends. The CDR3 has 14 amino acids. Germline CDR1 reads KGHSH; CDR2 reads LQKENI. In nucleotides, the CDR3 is TGTGCCAGCTCACCCACAGTGGGCGGGAACGAGCAGTACTTC. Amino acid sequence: CASSPTVGGNEQYF.

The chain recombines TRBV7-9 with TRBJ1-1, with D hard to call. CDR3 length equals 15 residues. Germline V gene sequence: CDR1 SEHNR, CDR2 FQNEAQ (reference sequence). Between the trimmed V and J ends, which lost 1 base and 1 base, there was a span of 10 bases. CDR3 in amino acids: CASSLGGRENTEAFF. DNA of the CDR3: TGTGCCAGCAGCTTAGGAGGGAGGGAGAACACTGAAGCTTTCTTT. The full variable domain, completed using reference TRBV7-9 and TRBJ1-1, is DTGVSQNPRHKITKRGQNVTFRCDPISEHNRLYWYRQTLGQGPEFLTYFQNEAQLEKSRLLSDRFSAERPKGSFSTLEIQRTEQGDSAMYLCASSLGGRENTEAFFGQGTRLTVV.

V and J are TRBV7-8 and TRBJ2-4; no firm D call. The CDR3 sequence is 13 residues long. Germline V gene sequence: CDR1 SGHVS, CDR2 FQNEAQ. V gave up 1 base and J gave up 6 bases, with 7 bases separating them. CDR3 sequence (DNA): TGTGCCAGCAGCTTAGGCACGGCAAACATTCAGTACTTC. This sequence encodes CASSLGTANIQYF. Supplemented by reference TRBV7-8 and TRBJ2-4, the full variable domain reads GAGVSQSPRYKVAKRGQDVALRCDPISGHVSLFWYQQALGQGPEFLTYFQNEAQLDKSGLPSDRFFAERPEGSVSTLKIQRTQQEDSAVYLCASSLGTANIQYFGAGTRLSVL.

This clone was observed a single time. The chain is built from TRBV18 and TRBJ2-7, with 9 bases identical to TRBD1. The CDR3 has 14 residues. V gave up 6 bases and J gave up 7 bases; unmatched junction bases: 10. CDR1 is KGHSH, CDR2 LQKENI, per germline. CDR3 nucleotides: TGTGCCAGCTCCCACGGGGACAGGGCCCAGGAGCAGTACTTC. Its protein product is CASSHGDRAQEQYF.